These 12 T cell receptor beta chains were all obtained from the same sample, sequenced in a study of cytomegalovirus exposure and HLA in healthy donors. PCR was performed using 60 Vbeta and 13 Jbeta primers. Using immunoSEQ multiplex PCR, the repertoire was profiled, and TCRdb retains in-frame clones only, with some absent. The table lists tens of thousands of clones, around 59% of them singletons. The sequenced material came from PBMCs. Receptors originate from a human donor in good health.

This chain joins TRBV11-3 and TRBJ1-4; 9 bases agree with TRBD1. CDR1 and CDR2 (germline): SGHNT, YENEEA. V dropped 5 bases and J dropped 3; count of bases not matched to a gene: 10. The length of the CDR3 is 17 residues. This CDR3 reads CASSRSGTGIANEKLFF. The CDR3 DNA reads TGTGCCAGCAGCCGATCCGGGACAGGGATCGCTAATGAAAAACTGTTTTTT.

The chain recombines TRBV9 with TRBJ2-3, with D possibly being TRBD1 (6 bases). CDR1 is SGDLS and CDR2 is YYNGEE in the germline V gene. This CDR3 contains 13 residues. Trimming removed 4 bases at V and 1 base at J, with 7 bases between. In nucleotides, the CDR3 is TGTGCCAGCAGCTCAGGGGGCACAGATACGCAGTATTTT. It is translated as CASSSGGTDTQYF.

The chain employs TRBV9 and TRBJ2-3, with 11 bases identical to TRBD2. This CDR3 is built from 16 residues. V lost 3 bases and J lost 3; bases outside the gene matches: 6. Germline V gene lookup returns CDR1 SGDLS and CDR2 YYNGEE. The CDR3 DNA reads TGTGCCAGCAGCGGTATAGCGGGGGGGGGTACAGATACGCAGTATTTT. Protein: CASSGIAGGGTDTQYF.

This clone has just one count. V is TRBV4-1 and J is TRBJ1-1; D is unclear. Germline CDR1 reads MGHRA; CDR2 reads YSYEKL. CDR3 size: 15 residues. Deletions cut 0 bases from V and 0 bases from J, with 8 bases between. CDR3 DNA sequence: TGCGCCAGCAGCCAAGATCTGGGCTTGAACACTGAAGCTTTCTTT. Protein product: CASSQDLGLNTEAFF.

This rearrangement joins TRBV18 to TRBJ1-4, with no clear D. The CDR3 spans 13 residues. CDR1 and CDR2 (germline): KGHSH, LQKENI. V was pared by 6 bases and J by 0 bases, with 5 bases between. The CDR3 DNA reads as TGTGCCAGCTCCGGGACAACTAATGAAAAACTGTTTTTT. As protein: CASSGTTNEKLFF.

This clone was observed a handful of times. J is TRBJ1-2 and V is TRBV6-5; weak D call: TRBD1 (5 bases). Germline lookup yields CDR1 MNHEY and CDR2 SVGAGI. CDR3 size: 12 residues. The ends were cut back, 6 bases at V and 3 bases at J, with 8 bases in the middle. The CDR3 sequence: CASSQGYYGYTF. In DNA form, the CDR3 reads TGTGCCAGCAGCCAGGGCTACTATGGCTACACCTTC.

This clone was seen only once. J is TRBJ1-2 and V is TRBV13; 9 bases line up with TRBD1. V shed 6 bases, J shed 5 bases, and the junction held 7 bases outside the gene matches. CDR3 length: 14 residues. Germline lookup yields CDR1 PRHDT and CDR2 FYEKMQ (reference sequence). CDR3 in DNA: TGTGCCAGCAGATCACAGGGGGCGAGATATGGCTACACCTTC. Its protein product is CASRSQGARYGYTF.

This chain links TRBV10-3 with TRBJ2-2, with a possible D match to TRBD1 (6 bases). V was trimmed by 10 bases and J by 6 bases, leaving 21 bases between them. The CDR3 consists of 15 residues. Germline V CDR1 and CDR2: ENHRY, SYGVKD. The CDR3 protein is CATNSGAAGAGELFF. The CDR3 coding sequence is TGTGCCACCAACTCAGGGGCCGCTGGGGCCGGGGAGCTGTTTTTT.

A few counts support this clone. Here the CDR3 DNA reads TGCGCCAGCAGCCAAGATCCACAGGGTTACGAGGCAACTAATGAAAAACTGTTTTTT. This encodes CASSQDPQGYEATNEKLFF. V is TRBV4-3 and J is TRBJ1-4, with D possibly TRBD1 on 6 matching bases. The CDR3 loop spans 19 amino acids. Germline loops: CDR1 LGHNA, CDR2 YSLEER. V was clipped by 0 bases and J by 0 bases, with 17 bases between them.

The V and J genes are TRBV9 and TRBJ2-3; the D is unclear. The germline gives CDR1 SGDLS, CDR2 YYNGEE. This CDR3 is 14 amino acids long. The V end lost 4 bases, the J end lost 2 bases, and 11 bases lay between the germline ends. The CDR3 loop is CASSSQVHTDTQYF. The CDR3 coding sequence is TGTGCCAGCAGCTCTCAGGTCCACACAGATACGCAGTATTTT.

The V gene is TRBV7-9, the J gene TRBJ2-7, with D possibly TRBD1 on 5 matching bases. CDR1 SEHNR and CDR2 FQNEAQ come from the germline V gene (reference sequence). V lost 1 base, J lost 12 bases, and 13 bases lay in between. CDR3 size: 12 residues. The CDR3 protein is CASSLELGRAYF. DNA of the CDR3: TGTGCCAGCAGCTTAGAACTGGGCAGGGCGTACTTC. The variable domain in full, with the rest retrieved from reference TRBV7-9 and TRBJ2-7, is DTGVSQNPRHKITKRGQNVTFRCDPISEHNRLYWYRQTLGQGPEFLTYFQNEAQLEKSRLLSDRFSAERPKGSFSTLEIQRTEQGDSAMYLCASSLELGRAYFGPGTRLTVT.

The chain carries TRBV7-3 and TRBJ2-3, with 13 nucleotides matching TRBD2. The CDR3 contains 16 residues. The germline V gene encodes CDR1 SGHTA and CDR2 FQGTGA. The ends lost 5 bases at V and 6 bases at J; junction bases unmatched: 8. The CDR3 coding sequence is TGTGCCAGCAGCCAACTAGCGGGGGGGCCGGGGGATACGCAGTATTTT. Protein product: CASSQLAGGPGDTQYF.